This T cell receptor beta chain was sequenced during a study of T cell repertoires in cytomegalovirus infection. Study at large: CMV infection together with matching HLA type was indicated by public TCR beta signatures. Study-level findings and limits: CMV-specific TCR beta clonotypes restricted by HLA-C dominated the ex vivo response. Adding up the frequency of public TCR beta families identified people who carried CMV plus the relevant HLA.

J gave up 5 bases and V 6 bases, and 7 bases lay outside the gene matches. The germline V gene has CDR1 SQVTM and CDR2 ANQGSEA. This CDR3 has 13 amino acids. TCRdb re-called the reads with MiXCR, one entry per CDR3 protein. The sample has a few hundred thousand distinct CDR3 sequences, 26% seen once. In its sample, this clonotype was seen a few times. Its matching antigen is unknown. The rearrangement joins TRBV29-1 to TRBJ1-1, with TRBD1 matching 9 bases. This receptor was taken from a human donor in good health (CMV status not recorded). Some clones in this sample may be carry-over from other donors' samples. Specimen: PBMCs. CDR3 nucleotide sequence: TGCAGCGTGAGGACAGGGGTAGGGACTGAAGCTTTCTTT. This encodes CSVRTGVGTEAFF.